These T cell receptor beta chains were read from a single sample in a study of T cell clusters in autoimmune cytopenias. TCRdb processed the multiplex PCR reads again and assigns one entry to each CDR3 protein, with no DNA. Recorded for this sample: about 7,500 distinct CDR3 sequences. This sample was shared with a second study, whose subject was T cell repertoires in aging, cancer and after chemotherapy.

The material sequenced was peripheral blood. The receptor source for this set is a human donor with an autoimmune cytopenia or autoimmune hepatitis (not recorded which). The CDR3 runs from the conserved cysteine through the conserved F or W. Some rows mark clone size as missing; the rest say once, few, many or name a class of expanded clone.

v_gene	abundance	j_gene	CDR3aa
TRBV12-5	.	TRBJ1-1	CASGLGTGYNTEAFF
TRBV6-5	medium-sized	TRBJ1-2	CASTDTSGTYGYTF
TRBV20-1	medium-sized	TRBJ2-1	CSASSASGNNEQFF
TRBV6-5	medium-sized	TRBJ2-3	CASSYSAEGTDTQYF
TRBV11-2	.	TRBJ1-4	CASGQGAGSEKLFF
TRBV7-6	.	TRBJ2-3	CASGGRTTDTQYF
TRBV20-1	.	TRBJ2-3	CSARKQGFLTDTQYF
TRBV7-9	.	TRBJ1-2	CASSLQGAGGYTF
TRBV20-1	.	TRBJ2-3	CSAHFRTGADTQYF
TRBV20-1	.	TRBJ1-1	CSAREGGGGARAFF
TRBV12-3/TRBV12-4	.	TRBJ2-7	CASSSYRQGGSYEQYF
TRBV6-1	medium-sized	TRBJ2-7	CASSEGDRGHEQYF
TRBV5-6	.	TRBJ2-7	CASSLRTAPYEQYF
TRBV13	.	TRBJ1-4	CASSNSPVDRNEKLFF
TRBV10-1	.	TRBJ2-5	CASSQTGTGQETQYF
TRBV30	medium-sized	TRBJ2-1	CAWSLGLEQFF
TRBV12-3/TRBV12-4	medium-sized	TRBJ1-5	CASSLGTGVVSQPQHF
TRBV5-4	.	TRBJ2-2	CASSLGTGGVGELFF
TRBV12-3/TRBV12-4	.	TRBJ1-3	CASSPQGNTIYF
TRBV7-9	.	TRBJ2-4	CASSPGTGVSKNIQYF